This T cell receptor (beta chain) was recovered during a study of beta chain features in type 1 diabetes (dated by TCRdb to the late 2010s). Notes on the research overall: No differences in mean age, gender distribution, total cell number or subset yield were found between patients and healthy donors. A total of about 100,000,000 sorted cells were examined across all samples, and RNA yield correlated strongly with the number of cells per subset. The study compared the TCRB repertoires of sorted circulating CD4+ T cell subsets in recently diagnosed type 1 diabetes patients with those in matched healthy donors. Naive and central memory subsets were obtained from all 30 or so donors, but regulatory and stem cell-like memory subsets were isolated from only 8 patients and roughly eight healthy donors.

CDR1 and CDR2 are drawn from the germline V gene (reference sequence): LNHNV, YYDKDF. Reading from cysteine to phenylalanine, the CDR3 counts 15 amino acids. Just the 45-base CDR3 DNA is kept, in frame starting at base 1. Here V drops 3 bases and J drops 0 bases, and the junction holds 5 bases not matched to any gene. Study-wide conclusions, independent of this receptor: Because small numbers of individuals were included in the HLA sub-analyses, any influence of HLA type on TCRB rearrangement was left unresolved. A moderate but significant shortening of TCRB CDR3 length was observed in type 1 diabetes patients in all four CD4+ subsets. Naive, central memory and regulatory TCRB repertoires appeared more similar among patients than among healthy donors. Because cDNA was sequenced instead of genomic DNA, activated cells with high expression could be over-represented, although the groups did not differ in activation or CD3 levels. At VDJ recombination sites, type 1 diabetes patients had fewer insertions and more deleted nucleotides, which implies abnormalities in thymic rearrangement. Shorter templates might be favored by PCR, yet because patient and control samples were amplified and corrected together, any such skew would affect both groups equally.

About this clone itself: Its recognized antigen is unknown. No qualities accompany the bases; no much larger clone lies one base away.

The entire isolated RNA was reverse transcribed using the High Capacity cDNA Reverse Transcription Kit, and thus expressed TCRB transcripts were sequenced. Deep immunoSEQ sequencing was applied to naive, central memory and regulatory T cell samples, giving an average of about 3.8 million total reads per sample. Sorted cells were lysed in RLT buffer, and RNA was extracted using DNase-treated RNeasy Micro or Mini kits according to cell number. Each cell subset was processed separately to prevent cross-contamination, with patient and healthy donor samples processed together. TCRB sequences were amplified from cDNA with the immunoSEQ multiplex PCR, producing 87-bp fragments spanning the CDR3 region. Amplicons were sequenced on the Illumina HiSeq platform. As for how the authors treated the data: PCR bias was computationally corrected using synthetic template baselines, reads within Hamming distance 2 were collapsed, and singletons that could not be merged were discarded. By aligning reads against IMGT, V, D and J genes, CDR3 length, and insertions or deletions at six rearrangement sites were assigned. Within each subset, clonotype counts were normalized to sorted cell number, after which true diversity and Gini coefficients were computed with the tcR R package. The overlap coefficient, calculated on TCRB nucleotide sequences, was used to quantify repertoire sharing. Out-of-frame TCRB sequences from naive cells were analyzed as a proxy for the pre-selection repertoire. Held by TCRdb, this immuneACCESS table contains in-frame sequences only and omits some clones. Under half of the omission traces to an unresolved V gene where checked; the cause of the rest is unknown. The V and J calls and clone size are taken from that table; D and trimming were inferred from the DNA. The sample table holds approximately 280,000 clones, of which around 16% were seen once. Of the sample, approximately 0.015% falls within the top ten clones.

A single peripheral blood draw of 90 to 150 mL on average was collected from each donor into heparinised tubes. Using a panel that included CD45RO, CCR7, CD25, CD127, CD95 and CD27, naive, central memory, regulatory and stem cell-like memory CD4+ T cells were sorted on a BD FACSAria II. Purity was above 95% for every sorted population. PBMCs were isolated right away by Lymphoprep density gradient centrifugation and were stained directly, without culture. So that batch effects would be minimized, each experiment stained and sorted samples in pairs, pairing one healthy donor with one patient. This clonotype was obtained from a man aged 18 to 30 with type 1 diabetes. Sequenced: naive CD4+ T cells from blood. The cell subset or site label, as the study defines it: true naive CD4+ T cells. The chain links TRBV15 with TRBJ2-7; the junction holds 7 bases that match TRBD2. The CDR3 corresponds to CATSSPSGASYEQYF. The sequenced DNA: TGTGCCACCAGCAGTCCCAGCGGGGCCTCCTACGAGCAGTACTTC.